The next 6 T cell receptor beta chains were all read from a single sample in a study of T cells in Graves' hyperthyroidism and ophthalmopathy. The TCR beta CDR3 regions underwent amplification using RNA transcripts as the source. The TCR CDR3 first-round RT-PCR relied on the HTBI primer set. TCRdb recomputed calls from the multiplex PCR reads with MiXCR, one row per CDR3 protein. Among more than 300,000 distinct CDR3 sequences listed, about 15% were seen once. The sequenced sample was blood. These receptors all stem from a woman aged 60 to 75 with Graves' hyperthyroidism.

This clonotype has a count of ten or more. This rearrangement joins TRBV7-2 to TRBJ2-7; D tentatively fits TRBD1 or TRBD2 (5 bases each). The CDR3 runs 15 residues. Per germline, CDR1 SGHTA and CDR2 FQGNSA. Trimming removed 3 bases at V and 3 bases at J, with 15 bases between. The CDR3: CASSLAGIDSYEQYF. Here the CDR3 DNA reads TGTGCCAGCAGCTTGGCCGGGATTGACAGCTACGAGCAGTACTTC.

In its sample, this clonotype was seen many times. V and J are TRBV6-1 and TRBJ2-3; tentatively, D is TRBD1 (6 bases). The CDR3 length is 17 residues. Germline V gene data show CDR1 as MNHNS and CDR2 as SASEGT. The V gene lost 7 bases and the J gene lost 4 bases, with 24 bases spanning the gap. CDR3 in amino acids: CASIRSPPNEGADTQYF. The CDR3 DNA is TGTGCCAGCATACGATCCCCCCCGAACGAGGGGGCAGATACGCAGTATTTT.

There are many counts of this clonotype. V is TRBV9 and J is TRBJ2-2, with D maybe TRBD1 (5 bases). The germline V gene has CDR1 SGDLS and CDR2 YYNGEE. Trimming took 4 bases from V and 4 from J, leaving 14 bases between them. This CDR3 contains 15 residues. The CDR3 DNA sequence: TGTGCCAGCAGCATTATGCAGGGAAGCACCGGGGAGCTGTTTTTT. Translated, it gives CASSIMQGSTGELFF. The full variable domain, its missing parts supplied by reference TRBV9 and TRBJ2-2, is DSGVTQTPKHLITATGQRVTLRCSPRSGDLSVYWYQQSLDQGLQFLIQYYNGEERAKGNILERFSAQQFPDLHSELNLSSLELGDSALYFCASSIMQGSTGELFFGEGSRLTVL.

This clonotype came up many times. The chain has TRBV11-2 and TRBJ2-7; D is possibly TRBD1 or TRBD2 (5 bases each). The CDR3 spans 15 residues. Germline V CDR1 and CDR2: SGHAT, FQNNGV. The V and J ends lost 5 bases and 4 bases respectively, with 18 bases between them. DNA of the CDR3: TGTGCCAGCAGCCGCCTTAGGGGAGATAGGTACGAGCAGTACTTC. This gives the protein CASSRLRGDRYEQYF.

The V and J genes are TRBV6-1 and TRBJ2-2; D is possibly TRBD2 (6 bases). The length of the CDR3 is 16 residues. Trimming cost V 5 bases and J 7 bases, with 20 bases left between them. Germline-derived CDR1 and CDR2 are MNHNS and SASEGT. The CDR3 DNA reads TGTGCCAGCAGTAAACGGGACTCCTTTGAGGACGGGGAGCTGTTTTTT. Protein product: CASSKRDSFEDGELFF.

The sample holds many counts of this clonotype. The V call is TRBV2, the J call TRBJ1-4, with D tentatively TRBD1 (5 bases). V lost 3 bases and J 8 bases, leaving 13 bases between the germline ends. The CDR3 runs to 14 residues. Germline V lookup: CDR1 SNHLY, CDR2 FYNNEI. The CDR3 is CASSEGQGGEKLFF. The CDR3 DNA reads TGTGCCAGCAGTGAGGGGCAGGGAGGAGAAAAACTGTTTTTT.